Listed below are T cell receptor beta chains from one sample, sequenced in a study of cytomegalovirus exposure and HLA in healthy donors. Using immunoSEQ multiplex PCR, the repertoire was profiled, and TCRdb retains in-frame clones only, with some absent. The repertoire consists of about 180,000 clones, with 77% occurring once and the leading ten covering about 3.8%. The specimen sequenced was PBMCs. These receptors were collected from a woman aged 55-70 years in good health and CMV-seropositive. CDR3s include the opening cysteine and the closing phenylalanine or tryptophan. A D gene is named only where the DNA matches it firmly. Clone sizes are given selectively: once, few, many, or a class where the clone is expanded.

j_gene: TRBJ2-5; abundance: -; d_gene: -; v_gene: TRBV7-2; CDR3nt: TGTGCCAGCAGCTTAGCAGAGGCGGGTAGAGAGACCCAGTACTTC; CDR3aa: CASSLAEAGRETQYF
j_gene: TRBJ1-1; abundance: -; d_gene: -; v_gene: TRBV28; CDR3nt: TGTGCCAGCAGTTTATGGAGGACTGAAGCTTTCTTT; CDR3aa: CASSLWRTEAFF
j_gene: TRBJ2-3; abundance: -; d_gene: -; v_gene: TRBV5-8; CDR3nt: TGTGCCAGCAGCTTGTCTGGGGGGAGGACAGATACGCAGTATTTT; CDR3aa: CASSLSGGRTDTQYF
j_gene: TRBJ1-2; abundance: -; d_gene: TRBD1; v_gene: TRBV29-1; CDR3nt: TGCAGCGTTGTGGCAGGGGGGAATCAAGGGGGTGGCTACACCTTC; CDR3aa: CSVVAGGNQGGGYTF
j_gene: TRBJ2-1; abundance: once; d_gene: TRBD1; v_gene: TRBV5-1; CDR3nt: TGCGCCAGCAGCGTGACAGGGTCGGGCAATGAGCAGTTCTTC; CDR3aa: CASSVTGSGNEQFF
j_gene: TRBJ1-2; abundance: -; d_gene: TRBD1; v_gene: TRBV2; CDR3nt: TGTGCCAGTCCCCGGGACAGGTTTGATGGCTACACCTTC; CDR3aa: CASPRDRFDGYTF
j_gene: TRBJ2-7; abundance: -; d_gene: TRBD2; v_gene: TRBV28; CDR3nt: TGTGCCAGCAGCCGGGGGACTAGCTTGAGCTCCTACGAGCAGTACTTC; CDR3aa: CASSRGTSLSSYEQYF
j_gene: TRBJ2-7; abundance: -; d_gene: TRBD1; v_gene: TRBV5-1; CDR3nt: TGCGCCAGCACTTCCGGGACAGTGGGATACGAGCAGTACTTC; CDR3aa: CASTSGTVGYEQYF
j_gene: TRBJ2-7; abundance: -; d_gene: TRBD2; v_gene: TRBV6-1; CDR3nt: TGTGCCAGCAGTGGTTCGGGACTAGCGTTCGAGCAGTACTTC; CDR3aa: CASSGSGLAFEQYF
j_gene: TRBJ1-3; abundance: -; d_gene: TRBD1; v_gene: TRBV2; CDR3nt: TGTGCCAGCTGGGACAGAACTGGAAACACCATATATTTT; CDR3aa: CASWDRTGNTIYF
j_gene: TRBJ2-2; abundance: -; d_gene: TRBD1; v_gene: TRBV6-5; CDR3nt: TGTGCCAGCAGTCGGACAGGAAACACCGGGGAGCTGTTTTTT; CDR3aa: CASSRTGNTGELFF
j_gene: TRBJ1-1; abundance: -; d_gene: TRBD1; v_gene: TRBV6-1; CDR3nt: TGTGCCAGCAGCGGCAAGACAGGGTGGAACGGTGAAGCTTTCTTT; CDR3aa: CASSGKTGWNGEAFF
j_gene: TRBJ1-5; abundance: -; d_gene: -; v_gene: TRBV27; CDR3nt: TGTGCCAGCCGGGGGGCAGACAATCAGCCCCAGCATTTT; CDR3aa: CASRGADNQPQHF
j_gene: TRBJ1-2; abundance: -; d_gene: -; v_gene: TRBV29-1; CDR3nt: TGCAGCGTTCCCCGCTCAGGGGCTCGGGATGGCTACACCTTC; CDR3aa: CSVPRSGARDGYTF
j_gene: TRBJ2-5; abundance: -; d_gene: -; v_gene: TRBV28; CDR3nt: TGTGCCAGCAGTGGCGAGACCCAGTACTTC; CDR3aa: CASSGETQYF
j_gene: TRBJ2-7; abundance: -; d_gene: -; v_gene: TRBV5-4; CDR3nt: TGTGCCAGCAGCTTGGCAACCAGTTTTGCTCACGAGCAGTACTTC; CDR3aa: CASSLATSFAHEQYF
j_gene: TRBJ2-7; abundance: -; d_gene: TRBD1; v_gene: TRBV6-1; CDR3nt: TGTGCCAGCAGGATGGGGACAGGGGGTAGGGAGCAGTACTTC; CDR3aa: CASRMGTGGREQYF
j_gene: TRBJ2-1; abundance: -; d_gene: TRBD2; v_gene: TRBV29-1; CDR3nt: TGCAGCCACCGGACTAGCGGGAGCTGGCAGTTCTTC; CDR3aa: CSHRTSGSWQFF
j_gene: TRBJ2-5; abundance: -; d_gene: TRBD2; v_gene: TRBV7-2; CDR3nt: TGTGCCAGCAGCCCCCGGACTAGCGAGTGGGAGACCCAGTACTTC; CDR3aa: CASSPRTSEWETQYF
j_gene: TRBJ2-7; abundance: -; d_gene: TRBD2; v_gene: TRBV4-1; CDR3nt: TGCGCCAGCAGCCAAGTCACTAGCGGTTCCTACGAGCAGTACTTC; CDR3aa: CASSQVTSGSYEQYF
j_gene: TRBJ2-7; abundance: -; d_gene: -; v_gene: TRBV23-1; CDR3nt: TGCGCCAGCAGTCAATCGCGCGACGGGTACTTGGTACTGGAGTACGAGCAGTACTTC; CDR3aa: CASSQSRDGYLVLEYEQYF
j_gene: TRBJ1-1; abundance: -; d_gene: -; v_gene: TRBV27; CDR3nt: TGTGCCAGCAGTTTAGGGGGGAAGCGGACTGAAGCTTTCTTT; CDR3aa: CASSLGGKRTEAFF
j_gene: TRBJ2-1; abundance: -; d_gene: TRBD2; v_gene: TRBV27; CDR3nt: TGTGCCAGCAGTACCGTTGGGCTAGCGGGCAATGAGCAGTTCTTC; CDR3aa: CASSTVGLAGNEQFF
j_gene: TRBJ2-5; abundance: -; d_gene: TRBD2; v_gene: TRBV4-3; CDR3nt: TGCGCCAGCAGCCCAATGACTAGCGGGGGGGCTGGAGAGACCCAGTACTTC; CDR3aa: CASSPMTSGGAGETQYF
j_gene: TRBJ2-1; abundance: once; d_gene: TRBD2; v_gene: TRBV11-2; CDR3nt: TGTGCCAGCAGCTTATATAGCGGGGGGGTCAATGAGCAGTTCTTC; CDR3aa: CASSLYSGGVNEQFF
j_gene: TRBJ2-4; abundance: -; d_gene: -; v_gene: TRBV5-1; CDR3nt: TGCGCCAGCAGCTTGGGGACAAGTCTTGTAGAAAACATTCAGTACTTC; CDR3aa: CASSLGTSLVENIQYF
j_gene: TRBJ1-4; abundance: -; d_gene: -; v_gene: TRBV5-1; CDR3nt: TGCGCCAGCAGACAGGTTTCAGGGGCACATGATAAACTGTTTTTT; CDR3aa: CASRQVSGAHDKLFF
j_gene: TRBJ2-3; abundance: -; d_gene: -; v_gene: TRBV7-2; CDR3nt: TGTGCCAGCACCACCCTGCTATCTAGCACAGATACGCAGTATTTT; CDR3aa: CASTTLLSSTDTQYF